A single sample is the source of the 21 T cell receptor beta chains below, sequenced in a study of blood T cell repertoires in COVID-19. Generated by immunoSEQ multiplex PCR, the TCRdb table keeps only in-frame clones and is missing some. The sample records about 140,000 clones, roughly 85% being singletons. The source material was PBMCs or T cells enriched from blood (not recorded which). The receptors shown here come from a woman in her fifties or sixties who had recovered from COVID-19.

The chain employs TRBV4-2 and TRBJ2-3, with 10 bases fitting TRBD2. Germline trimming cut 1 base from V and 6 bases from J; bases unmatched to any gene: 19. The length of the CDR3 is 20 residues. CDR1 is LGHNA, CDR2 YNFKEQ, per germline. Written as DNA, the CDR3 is TGTGCCAGCAGCCAAGGAGCCGGAGCGGGAGGGCCGGACCTGGGGGATACGCAGTATTTT. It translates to CASSQGAGAGGPDLGDTQYF.

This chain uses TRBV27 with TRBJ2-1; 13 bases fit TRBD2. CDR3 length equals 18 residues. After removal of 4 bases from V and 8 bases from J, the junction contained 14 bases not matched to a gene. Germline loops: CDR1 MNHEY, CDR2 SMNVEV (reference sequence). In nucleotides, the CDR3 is TGTGCCAGCAGTTCACGGACTAGCGGGAGCACCCCCCTCCATGAGCAGTTCTTC. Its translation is CASSSRTSGSTPLHEQFF.

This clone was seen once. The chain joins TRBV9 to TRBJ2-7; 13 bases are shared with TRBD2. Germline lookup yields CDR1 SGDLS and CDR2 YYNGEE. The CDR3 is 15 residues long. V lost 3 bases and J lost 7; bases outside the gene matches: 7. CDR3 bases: TGTGCCAGCAGCGCCGGACTAGCGGGAGTAAGGGAGCAGTACTTC. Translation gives CASSAGLAGVREQYF.

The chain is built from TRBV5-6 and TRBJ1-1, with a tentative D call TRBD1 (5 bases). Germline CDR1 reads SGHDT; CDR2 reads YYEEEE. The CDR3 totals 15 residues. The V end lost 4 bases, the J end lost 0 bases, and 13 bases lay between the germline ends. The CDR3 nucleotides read TGTGCCAGCAGCAGCGGGACCGGGATGAACACTGAAGCTTTCTTT. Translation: CASSSGTGMNTEAFF.

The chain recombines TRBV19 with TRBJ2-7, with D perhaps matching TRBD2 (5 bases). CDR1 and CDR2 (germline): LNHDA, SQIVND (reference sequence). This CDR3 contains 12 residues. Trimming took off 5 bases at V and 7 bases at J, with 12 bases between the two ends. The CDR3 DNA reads TGTGCCAGTAGTGACCGGGGAAGGGAGCAGTACTTC. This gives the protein CASSDRGREQYF.

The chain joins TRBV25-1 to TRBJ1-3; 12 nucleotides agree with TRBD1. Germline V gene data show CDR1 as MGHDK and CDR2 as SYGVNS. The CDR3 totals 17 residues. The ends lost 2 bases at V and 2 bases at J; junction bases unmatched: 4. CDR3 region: CASSEGTGGITGNTIYF. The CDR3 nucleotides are TGTGCCAGCAGTGAAGGGACAGGGGGCATCACTGGAAACACCATATATTTT.

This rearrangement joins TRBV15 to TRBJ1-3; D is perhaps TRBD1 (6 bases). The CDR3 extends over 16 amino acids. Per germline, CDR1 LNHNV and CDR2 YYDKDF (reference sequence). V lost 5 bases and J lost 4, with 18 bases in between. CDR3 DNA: TGTGCCACCAGCCGCCACCCCCAGGGGCCCGGAAACACCATATATTTT. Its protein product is CATSRHPQGPGNTIYF.

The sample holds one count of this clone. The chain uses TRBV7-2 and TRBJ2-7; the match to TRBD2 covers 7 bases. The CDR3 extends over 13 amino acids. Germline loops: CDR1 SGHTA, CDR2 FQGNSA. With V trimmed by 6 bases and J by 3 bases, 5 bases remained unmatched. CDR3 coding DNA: TGTGCCAGCAGTTTTAGCGGGTTCTACGAGCAGTACTTC. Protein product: CASSFSGFYEQYF.

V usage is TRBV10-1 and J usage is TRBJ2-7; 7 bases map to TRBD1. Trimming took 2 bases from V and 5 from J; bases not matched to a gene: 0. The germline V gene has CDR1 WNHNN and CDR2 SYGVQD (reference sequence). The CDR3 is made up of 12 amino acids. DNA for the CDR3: TGCGCCAGCAGTGAGACAGGGGACGAGCAGTACTTC. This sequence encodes CASSETGDEQYF.

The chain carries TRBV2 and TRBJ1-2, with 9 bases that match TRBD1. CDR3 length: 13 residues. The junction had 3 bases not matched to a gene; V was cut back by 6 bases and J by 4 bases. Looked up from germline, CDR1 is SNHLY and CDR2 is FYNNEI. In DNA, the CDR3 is TGTGCCAGCAGGGACAGGGGCGGCTATGGCTACACCTTC. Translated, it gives CASRDRGGYGYTF.

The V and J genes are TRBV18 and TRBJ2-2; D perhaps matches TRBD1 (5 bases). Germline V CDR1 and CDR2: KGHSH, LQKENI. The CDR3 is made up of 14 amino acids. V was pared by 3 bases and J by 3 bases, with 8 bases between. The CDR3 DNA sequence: TGTGCCAGCTCACCTGACAGAGACACCGGGGAGCTGTTTTTT. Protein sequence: CASSPDRDTGELFF.

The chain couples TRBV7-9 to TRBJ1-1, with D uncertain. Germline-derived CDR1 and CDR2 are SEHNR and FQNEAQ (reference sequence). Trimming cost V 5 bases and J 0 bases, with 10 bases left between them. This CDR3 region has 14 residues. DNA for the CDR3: TGTGCCAGCAGCCCAGATCGGGTGAACACTGAAGCTTTCTTT. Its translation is CASSPDRVNTEAFF.

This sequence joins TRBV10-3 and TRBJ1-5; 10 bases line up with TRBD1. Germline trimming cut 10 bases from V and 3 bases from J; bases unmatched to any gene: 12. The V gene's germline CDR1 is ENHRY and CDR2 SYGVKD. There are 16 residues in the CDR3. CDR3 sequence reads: CATGFTGQGINQPQHF. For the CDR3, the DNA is TGTGCCACCGGATTTACGGGACAGGGGATCAATCAGCCCCAGCATTTT.

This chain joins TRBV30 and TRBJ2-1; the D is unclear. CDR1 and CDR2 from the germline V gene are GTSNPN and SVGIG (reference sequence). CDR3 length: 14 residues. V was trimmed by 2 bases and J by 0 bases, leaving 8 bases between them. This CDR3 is CAWSRRSSYNEQFF. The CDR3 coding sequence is TGTGCCTGGAGTCGGCGGAGCTCCTACAATGAGCAGTTCTTC.

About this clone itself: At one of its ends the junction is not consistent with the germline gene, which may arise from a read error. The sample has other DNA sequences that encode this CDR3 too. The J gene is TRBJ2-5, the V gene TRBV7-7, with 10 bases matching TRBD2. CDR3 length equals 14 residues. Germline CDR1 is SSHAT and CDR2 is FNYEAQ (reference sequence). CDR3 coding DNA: TGTGCTAGCAGCAGTAGCGGGGGGCGCGAGACCCAGTACTTC. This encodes CASSSSGGRETQYF.

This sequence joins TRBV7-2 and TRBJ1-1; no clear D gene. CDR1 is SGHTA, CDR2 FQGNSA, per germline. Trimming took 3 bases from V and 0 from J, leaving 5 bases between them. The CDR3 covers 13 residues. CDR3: CASSFGLNTEAFF. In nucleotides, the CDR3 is TGTGCCAGCAGCTTTGGCTTGAACACTGAAGCTTTCTTT.

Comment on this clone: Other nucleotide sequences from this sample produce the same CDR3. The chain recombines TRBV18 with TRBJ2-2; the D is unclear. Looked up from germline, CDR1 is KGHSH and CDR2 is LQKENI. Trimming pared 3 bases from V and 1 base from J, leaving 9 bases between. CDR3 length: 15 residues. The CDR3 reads CASSPPRGNTGELFF. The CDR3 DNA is TGTGCCAGCTCACCCCCCCGAGGGAACACCGGGGAGCTGTTTTTT.

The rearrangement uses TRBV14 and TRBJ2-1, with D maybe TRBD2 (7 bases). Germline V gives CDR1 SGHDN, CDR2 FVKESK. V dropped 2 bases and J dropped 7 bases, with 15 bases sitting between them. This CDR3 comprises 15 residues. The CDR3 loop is CASSQRGGARNEQFF. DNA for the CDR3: TGTGCCAGCAGCCAAAGAGGGGGGGCTCGGAATGAGCAGTTCTTC.

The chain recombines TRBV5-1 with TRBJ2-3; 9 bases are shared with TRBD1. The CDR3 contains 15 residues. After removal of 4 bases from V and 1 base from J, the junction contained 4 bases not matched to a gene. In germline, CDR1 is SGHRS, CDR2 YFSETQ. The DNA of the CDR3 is TGCGCCAGCAGCCAAAGGGACAGGGGCACAGATACGCAGTATTTT. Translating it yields CASSQRDRGTDTQYF.

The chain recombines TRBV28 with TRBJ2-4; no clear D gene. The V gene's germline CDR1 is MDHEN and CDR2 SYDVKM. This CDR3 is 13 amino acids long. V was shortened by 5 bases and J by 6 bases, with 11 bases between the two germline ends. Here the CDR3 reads CASSPGVGNIQYF. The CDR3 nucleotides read TGTGCCAGCAGTCCTGGAGTTGGAAACATTCAGTACTTC.

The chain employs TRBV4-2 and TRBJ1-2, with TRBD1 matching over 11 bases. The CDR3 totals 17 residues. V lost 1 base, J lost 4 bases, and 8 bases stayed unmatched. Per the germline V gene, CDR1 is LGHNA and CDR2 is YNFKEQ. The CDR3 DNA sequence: TGTGCCAGCAGCCAAGCCCGGGGGACAGGGGGAATCTATGGCTACACCTTC. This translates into CASSQARGTGGIYGYTF.